This TCR beta chain emerged from a study of identical twins. Study-level results: The abundant beta clonotypes from cord blood had fewer insertions, and memory repertoires had none of this.

In TCRdb, the 5' RACE reads were re-called with MiXCR into one record per CDR3 protein. This table holds nearly 900,000 distinct CDR3 sequences, roughly 12% found once. The CDR3 is 17 amino acids. Germline CDR1 is SEHNR and CDR2 is FQNEAQ (reference sequence). The ends lost 1 base at V and 3 bases at J; junction bases unmatched: 8. This clonotype was counted between two and nine times. The antigen is unknown. This sample was also put to use in a study of yellow fever vaccine responses in identical twins.

This chain connects TRBV7-9 to TRBJ1-1, with 10 bases matching TRBD1. The receptor was derived from a woman under 30 in good health. Sequencing input: PBMCs. The CDR3 DNA reads TGTGCCAGCAGCTTAGATCGTTGGACAGGGGGTTACACTGAAGCTTTCTTT. This codes for CASSLDRWTGGYTEAFF.